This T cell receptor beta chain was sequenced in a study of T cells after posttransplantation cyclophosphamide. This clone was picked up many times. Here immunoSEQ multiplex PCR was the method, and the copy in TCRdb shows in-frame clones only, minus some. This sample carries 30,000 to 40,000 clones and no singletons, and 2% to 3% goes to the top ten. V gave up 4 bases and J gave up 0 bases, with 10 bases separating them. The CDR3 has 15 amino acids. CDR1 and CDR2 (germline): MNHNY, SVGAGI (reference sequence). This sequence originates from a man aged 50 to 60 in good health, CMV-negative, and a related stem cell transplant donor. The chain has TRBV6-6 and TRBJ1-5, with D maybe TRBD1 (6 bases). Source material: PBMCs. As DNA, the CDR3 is TGTGCCAGCAGTTGGACAGATTATAGCAATCAGCCCCAGCATTTT. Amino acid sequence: CASSWTDYSNQPQHF.